These 4 T cell receptor beta chains share one sample of origin, sequenced in a study of T cell changes during pregnancy in multiple sclerosis. Method: immunoSEQ multiplex PCR; TCRdb's copy keeps in-frame clones and lacks some. The sample comprises some 30,000 clones, about 89% of which are singletons, and under 8% rests with the top ten. Source: CD8+ T cells from peripheral blood mononuclear cells, taken before pregnancy. The receptors here all came from a female donor with multiple sclerosis, enrolled in a pregnancy study.

The V and J genes are TRBV2 and TRBJ2-5, with D uncertain. V gave up 1 base and J gave up 5 bases, with 14 bases separating them. This CDR3 has 15 residues. Germline V gene sequence: CDR1 SNHLY, CDR2 FYNNEI. CDR3 loop: CASSEGFMSYETQYF. CDR3 nucleotides: TGTGCCAGCAGTGAAGGGTTTATGAGCTACGAGACCCAGTACTTC.

This clone was detected once. This chain connects TRBV10-3 to TRBJ1-5; TRBD1 aligns across 9 bases. Germline trimming cut 9 bases from V and 0 bases from J; bases unmatched to any gene: 12. CDR3 length: 17 residues. CDR1 ENHRY and CDR2 SYGVKD come from the germline V gene. CDR3 loop: CAIPTGGDDYSNQPQHF. The CDR3 region has the DNA TGTGCCATTCCGACAGGGGGGGATGATTATAGCAATCAGCCCCAGCATTTT.

V gene TRBV5-1 combines with J gene TRBJ1-1; D not certain. Per germline, CDR1 SGHRS and CDR2 YFSETQ. There are 16 residues in the CDR3. V lost 3 bases to trimming and J lost 0 bases, with 15 bases between them. In DNA form, the CDR3 reads TGCGCCAGCAGCTCGGGAGGTTGGGGAATGAACACTGAAGCTTTCTTT. Translated: CASSSGGWGMNTEAFF.

The rearrangement links TRBV19 to TRBJ2-1; tentatively, D is TRBD2 (6 bases). This CDR3 contains 13 residues. Trimming removed 9 bases from V and 10 bases from J, with 19 bases in between. From germline, CDR1 is LNHDA and CDR2 SQIVND (reference sequence). CDR3 residues: CASQSRTGDEQFF. In DNA, the CDR3 is TGTGCCAGCCAATCCCGCACGGGAGACGAGCAGTTCTTC.